The next 21 T cell receptor beta chains were all read from a single sample in a study of PD-1 blockade in classical Hodgkin lymphoma. Indicated time point: cycle 4 day 1 (C4D1), after 5 to 7 weeks of nivolumab. Each of the patients experienced relapse following autologous stem cell transplantation, and their brentuximab vedotin exposure differed. Using immunoSEQ multiplex PCR, the repertoire was profiled, and TCRdb retains in-frame clones only, with some absent. The sample contains about 96,000 clones, roughly 91% of which appear only once. The sequencing used peripheral blood mononuclear cells (PBMCs), collected before the fourth cycle of nivolumab. The receptors stem from a human donor with classical Hodgkin lymphoma.

This chain uses TRBV27 with TRBJ1-1; no firm D call. In germline, CDR1 is MNHEY, CDR2 SMNVEV (reference sequence). The V and J ends lost 0 bases and 0 bases respectively, with 11 bases between them. The CDR3 has 16 amino acids. The CDR3 sequence is CASSLSGGEMNTEAFF. The CDR3 nucleotides read TGTGCCAGCAGTTTATCCGGCGGGGAGATGAACACTGAAGCTTTCTTT.

This chain links TRBV7-9 with TRBJ1-1, with a weak D call TRBD1 (6 bases). V lost 7 bases to trimming and J lost 6 bases, with 21 bases between them. CDR3 length equals 15 residues. Germline V CDR1 and CDR2: SEHNR, FQNEAQ (reference sequence). The DNA for the CDR3 is TGTGCCAGCATTAGTCTTCGGGGGCGCGGCGCTGAAGCTTTCTTT. It yields the protein CASISLRGRGAEAFF.

The rearrangement joins TRBV4-1 to TRBJ2-5; D is uncertain. Germline-derived CDR1 and CDR2 are MGHRA and YSYEKL. The ends were cut back, 6 bases at V and 2 bases at J, with 13 bases in the middle. The CDR3 runs 14 residues. For the CDR3, the DNA is TGCGCCAGCAGTAGGCACTGGGGACAAGAGACCCAGTACTTC. Its translation: CASSRHWGQETQYF.

This clone was recorded once. V and J are TRBV29-1 and TRBJ1-2; a weak D match, TRBD1 (5 bases). The CDR3 has 14 residues. Trimming shortened V by 0 bases and J by 8 bases, and 16 bases separated the two germline ends. Per germline, CDR1 SQVTM and CDR2 ANQGSEA. CDR3 sequence (DNA): TGCAGCGTTGAAGATCTTGGGACTGCGGGCGGCTACACCTTC. This encodes CSVEDLGTAGGYTF. The entire variable domain, with the rest obtained from reference TRBV29-1 and TRBJ1-2, is as follows: SAVISQKPSRDICQRGTSLTIQCQVDSQVTMMFWYRQQPGQSLTLIATANQGSEATYESGFVIDKFPISRPNLTFSTLTVSNMSPEDSSIYLCSVEDLGTAGGYTFGSGTRLTVV.

This chain links TRBV11-2 with TRBJ2-4; D is ambiguous. Germline CDR1 and CDR2: SGHAT and FQNNGV. Trimming removed 2 bases at V and 8 bases at J, with 7 bases between. This CDR3 region has 12 residues. The CDR3 region has the DNA TGTGCCAGCAGCTTAACCACCGACATTCAGTACTTC. Protein sequence: CASSLTTDIQYF.

V usage is TRBV4-1 and J usage is TRBJ1-1; no firm D call. Germline V gives CDR1 MGHRA, CDR2 YSYEKL. The CDR3 totals 15 residues. The germline V and J ends were trimmed by 0 bases and 0 bases, with 8 bases remaining between them. The CDR3 nucleotides are TGCGCCAGCAGCCAAGAGTGGGTCATGAACACTGAAGCTTTCTTT. As protein: CASSQEWVMNTEAFF.

V is TRBV7-9 and J is TRBJ1-2; 7 bases agree with TRBD1. V was clipped by 6 bases and J by 0 bases; unmatched bases: 7. Germline-derived CDR1 and CDR2 are SEHNR and FQNEAQ (reference sequence). The CDR3 runs to 15 residues. CDR3 residues: CASSGQASANYGYTF. The DNA for the CDR3 is TGTGCCAGCAGTGGACAGGCCTCTGCTAACTATGGCTACACCTTC. Full variable domain (missing parts from reference TRBV7-9 and TRBJ1-2): DTGVSQNPRHKITKRGQNVTFRCDPISEHNRLYWYRQTLGQGPEFLTYFQNEAQLEKSRLLSDRFSAERPKGSFSTLEIQRTEQGDSAMYLCASSGQASANYGYTFGSGTRLTVV.

J is TRBJ2-3 and V is TRBV27, with TRBD2 matching 11 bases. The junction had 3 bases not matched to a gene; V was cut back by 4 bases and J by 6 bases. Germline assignment: CDR1 MNHEY and CDR2 SMNVEV (reference sequence). This CDR3 has 14 residues. Written as DNA, the CDR3 is TGTGCCAGCAGTTGGACTAGCGGGTGGGATACGCAGTATTTT. This gives the protein CASSWTSGWDTQYF.

The V gene is TRBV5-1, the J gene TRBJ2-6; no definite D call. Trimming took off 0 bases at V and 0 bases at J, with 7 bases between the two ends. The length of the CDR3 is 16 residues. Germline CDR1 and CDR2: SGHRS and YFSETQ. CDR3 coding DNA: TGCGCCAGCAGCTTGGTTATGAGCTCTGGGGCCAACGTCCTGACTTTC. It yields the protein CASSLVMSSGANVLTF.

This chain links TRBV7-9 with TRBJ1-5; D not resolved. This CDR3 has 13 amino acids. Trimming removed 5 bases from V and 5 bases from J, with 10 bases in between. CDR1 and CDR2 from the germline V gene are SEHNR and FQNEAQ (reference sequence). The CDR3 region is CASSAENDQPQHF. Here the CDR3 DNA reads TGTGCCAGCAGCGCCGAAAACGATCAGCCCCAGCATTTT.

V and J are TRBV7-8 and TRBJ1-2; D remains ambiguous. This CDR3 comprises 14 residues. The V gene's germline CDR1 is SGHVS and CDR2 FQNEAQ. The V end was cut by 4 bases, the J end by 5 bases, with 14 bases between. CDR3 in DNA: TGTGCCAGCAGCTCAAGGACGGGAGCTTATGGCTACACCTTC. The encoded protein is CASSSRTGAYGYTF.

The chain carries TRBV28 and TRBJ1-2; 8 bases map to TRBD1. CDR3 length: 16 amino acids. Trimming at V came to 0 bases and at J to 6 bases, leaving 9 bases not matched to a gene. Per germline, CDR1 MDHEN and CDR2 SYDVKM. The CDR3 reads CASSLWPSGGADGYTF. The CDR3 DNA follows: TGTGCCAGCAGTTTATGGCCGTCAGGGGGCGCGGATGGCTACACCTTC.

The rearrangement uses TRBV6-5 and TRBJ2-1, with D possibly TRBD1 on 5 matching bases. Germline CDR1 and CDR2: MNHEY and SVGAGI. This CDR3 spans 15 amino acids. The germline V and J ends were trimmed by 3 bases and 5 bases, with 14 bases remaining between them. CDR3 DNA: TGTGCCAGCAGTTATTTTTTAGGGGCTCACAATGAGCAGTTCTTC. The encoded protein is CASSYFLGAHNEQFF.

This clone has just a few counts. The J gene is TRBJ1-2, the V gene TRBV27; TRBD1 aligns across 7 bases. Germline V gene sequence: CDR1 MNHEY, CDR2 SMNVEV (reference sequence). CDR3 length equals 13 residues. V lost 6 bases and J lost 7; bases outside the gene matches: 8. DNA of the CDR3: TGTGCCAGCAGCTACGCACAGGGGACTGGCTACACCTTC. This encodes CASSYAQGTGYTF.

This CDR3 reads CASSSALQFTEAFF. In DNA form, the CDR3 reads TGTGCCAGTAGTAGTGCCCTCCAGTTCACTGAAGCTTTCTTT. This chain uses TRBV19 with TRBJ1-1, with unresolved D. The CDR3 sequence is 14 residues long. V lost 4 bases and J 4 bases, leaving 13 bases between the germline ends. Germline V gene lookup returns CDR1 LNHDA and CDR2 SQIVND (reference sequence).

Turning to this clone: This CDR3 is also generated by other DNA sequences in the sample. V and J are TRBV30 and TRBJ1-1; no clear D gene. The V end lost 0 bases, the J end lost 2 bases, and 7 bases lay between the germline ends. The CDR3 is made up of 13 amino acids. CDR1 and CDR2 from the germline V gene are GTSNPN and SVGIG (reference sequence). For the CDR3, the DNA is TGTGCCTGGAGTGTCGGGGTTAACACTGAAGCTTTCTTT. Translating gives CAWSVGVNTEAFF.

This clone was detected a few times. The chain is built from TRBV15 and TRBJ2-1, with unresolved D. This CDR3 is built from 12 residues. Germline V gene data show CDR1 as LNHNV and CDR2 as YYDKDF (reference sequence). Trimming removed 4 bases at V and 16 bases at J, with 17 bases between. CDR3 nucleotides: TGTGCCACCAGCACCCCGGAGACACCAAAATTCTTC. Translating gives CATSTPETPKFF.

This clone was detected once. The chain carries TRBV19 and TRBJ2-7; D is uncertain. Germline lookup yields CDR1 LNHDA and CDR2 SQIVND (reference sequence). Deletions cut 3 bases from V and 4 bases from J, with 16 bases between. This CDR3 comprises 15 residues. CDR3 in amino acids: CASSISALPRYEQYF. The CDR3 DNA reads TGTGCCAGTAGTATCTCAGCTTTACCGAGGTACGAGCAGTACTTC.

V gene TRBV5-1 combines with J gene TRBJ2-7, with 7 positions matching TRBD1. V dropped 4 bases and J dropped 5; count of bases not matched to a gene: 9. This CDR3 region has 14 residues. CDR1 is SGHRS, CDR2 YFSETQ, per germline. CDR3 loop: CASSRTGRLDEQYF. The CDR3 DNA is TGCGCCAGCAGCCGGACAGGAAGGCTGGACGAGCAGTACTTC.

The chain joins TRBV10-1 to TRBJ2-2; D is possibly TRBD2 (6 bases). V lost 0 bases, J lost 6 bases, and 8 bases lay in between. Per the germline V gene, CDR1 is WNHNN and CDR2 is SYGVQD (reference sequence). This CDR3 contains 14 residues. CDR3 sequence (DNA): TGCGCCAGCAGTGAGTCGCCGGGGGCCGGGGAGCTGTTTTTT. It codes for CASSESPGAGELFF.

The rearrangement joins TRBV28 to TRBJ1-1, with a tentative D call TRBD1 (5 bases). CDR1 and CDR2 (germline): MDHEN, SYDVKM. The CDR3 contains 13 residues. The V and J ends lost 6 bases and 6 bases respectively, with 14 bases between them. The CDR3, as DNA: TGTGCCAGCAGCCTGGGGGGTTCGGCTGAAGCTTTCTTT. Its translation is CASSLGGSAEAFF.